The 14 T cell receptor beta chains presented below share a single source sample, sequenced in a study of patients and donors after allogeneic stem cell transplantation. TCRdb re-derived calls from the RT-PCR reads in MiXCR, one entry per CDR3 protein. The repertoire holds about 230,000 distinct CDR3 sequences, with roughly 13% as singletons. Sample: blood, either unsorted or a sorted T cell fraction (not recorded which). The source is a human donor who was either an allogeneic HSCT recipient or a stem cell or donor lymphocyte infusion donor (not recorded which). It is not recorded whose cells these are; they may come from a transplant donor.

This clonotype was detected only a few times. V gene TRBV4-3 combines with J gene TRBJ1-4; D gene uncertain. V was clipped by 0 bases and J by 7 bases, with 12 bases between them. The germline CDR1 and CDR2 sequences are LGHNA and YSLEER. The CDR3 sequence is 15 residues long. The CDR3 nucleotides are TGCGCCAGCAGCCAAGATTTCCAGTTTTCTGAAAAACTGTTTTTT. Translation: CASSQDFQFSEKLFF.

The chain has TRBV11-2 and TRBJ2-2; 10 nucleotides line up with TRBD1. Germline assignment: CDR1 SGHAT and CDR2 FQNNGV. This CDR3 contains 14 residues. After removal of 5 bases from V and 6 bases from J, the junction contained 3 bases not matched to a gene. CDR3 in DNA: TGTGCCAGCAGCCTCGGACAGGGGGCCGGGGAGCTGTTTTTT. Protein product: CASSLGQGAGELFF.

In this sample, this clonotype turned up a few times. The chain employs TRBV14 and TRBJ1-2; no firm D call. The V end was cut by 2 bases, the J end by 11 bases, with 9 bases between. Per the germline V gene, CDR1 is SGHDN and CDR2 is FVKESK. The CDR3 extends over 11 amino acids. The chain's CDR3 is CASSQHTDYTF. CDR3 sequence (DNA): TGTGCCAGCAGCCAACACACAGATTACACCTTC. Looking up the rest from reference TRBV14 and TRBJ1-2 gives the full variable domain: EAGVTQFPSHSVIEKGQTVTLRCDPISGHDNLYWYRRVMGKEIKFLLHFVKESKQDESGMPNNRFLAERTGGTYSTLKVQPAELEDSGVYFCASSQHTDYTFGSGTRLTVV.

The rearrangement uses TRBV11-2 and TRBJ2-1; 11 bases are a match to TRBD2. V was clipped by 5 bases and J by 15 bases; unmatched bases: 15. Germline V lookup: CDR1 SGHAT, CDR2 FQNNGV. The CDR3 is 15 amino acids. DNA for the CDR3: TGTGCCAGCAGCACGGCGGGTAGCGGGGGGGCCCGAAGGTTCTTC. This gives the protein CASSTAGSGGARRFF.

V and J are TRBV12-3 or TRBV12-4 and TRBJ1-5, with 9 bases fitting TRBD1. This CDR3 comprises 17 residues. V was clipped by 3 bases and J by 3 bases; unmatched bases: 9. The DNA of the CDR3 is TGTGCCAGCAGTTTTTCGGGACAGGGTCGACTCAATCAGCCCCAGCATTTT. It encodes CASSFSGQGRLNQPQHF.

This clonotype was counted many times. J is TRBJ1-2 and V is TRBV20-1, with D unresolved. Germline assignment: CDR1 DFQATT and CDR2 SNEGSKA (reference sequence). The V end was cut by 8 bases, the J end by 7 bases, with 20 bases between. The CDR3 is 13 amino acids. CDR3 residues: CSSVLQATSGYTF. CDR3 bases: TGCAGTTCAGTACTTCAAGCAACGAGTGGCTACACCTTC.

This clonotype appeared a few times. This chain connects TRBV29-1 to TRBJ2-3; either TRBD1 or TRBD2 may supply D (5 bases each). Trimming pared 7 bases from V and 5 bases from J, leaving 10 bases between. The CDR3 runs 11 residues. Germline-derived CDR1 and CDR2 are SQVTM and ANQGSEA. CDR3 DNA sequence: TGCAGCGGAGGGGATGGAGATACGCAGTATTTT. Its translation: CSGGDGDTQYF.

This clonotype came up many times. The chain has TRBV18 and TRBJ1-4; possibly TRBD1 for D (5 bases). The V gene's germline CDR1 is KGHSH and CDR2 LQKENI. V shed 2 bases and J shed 8 bases, with 6 bases lying between them. This CDR3 has 12 amino acids. The CDR3, as DNA: TGTGCCAGCTCACCAGGGGACGAAAAACTGTTTTTT. It translates to CASSPGDEKLFF.

In its sample, this clonotype was seen a few times. This sequence joins TRBV5-1 and TRBJ1-1; D perhaps matches TRBD1 (6 bases). V gave up 0 bases and J gave up 0 bases, with 12 bases separating them. The CDR3 spans 16 residues. CDR1 is SGHRS, CDR2 YFSETQ, per germline. CDR3 coding DNA: TGCGCCAGCAGCTTGGCGGGAGACAGGCTGAACACTGAAGCTTTCTTT. Protein product: CASSLAGDRLNTEAFF.

The chain is built from TRBV5-1 and TRBJ1-1; D remains ambiguous. This CDR3 spans 12 amino acids. Looked up from germline, CDR1 is SGHRS and CDR2 is YFSETQ. Trimming stripped 0 bases from V and 10 bases from J, with 10 bases between. CDR3 protein: CASSLGTEAAFF. CDR3 nucleotides: TGCGCCAGCAGCTTGGGAACAGAGGCAGCTTTCTTT. Filled out from reference TRBV5-1 and TRBJ1-1, the complete variable domain reads KAGVTQTPRYLIKTRGQQVTLSCSPISGHRSVSWYQQTPGQGLQFLFEYFSETQRNKGNFPGRFSGRQFSNSRSEMNVSTLELGDSALYLCASSLGTEAAFFGQGTRLTVV.

V usage is TRBV7-9 and J usage is TRBJ1-1; D ambiguous. This CDR3 has 13 amino acids. Deletions cut 6 bases from V and 4 bases from J, with 12 bases between. Germline assignment: CDR1 SEHNR and CDR2 FQNEAQ (reference sequence). The CDR3 DNA is TGTGCCAGCAGATCGGACGGGAGCACTGAAGCTTTCTTT. This encodes CASRSDGSTEAFF.

Ten or more counts support this clonotype. The chain has TRBV7-2 and TRBJ2-3, with 9 bases fitting TRBD2. V lost 1 base and J lost 8; bases outside the gene matches: 7. The CDR3 is made up of 15 amino acids. From germline, CDR1 is SGHTA and CDR2 FQGNSA. DNA for the CDR3: TGTGCCAGCAGCTTAGGCTCCGCGACTAGCGGTACGCAGTATTTT. Translation gives CASSLGSATSGTQYF.

V usage is TRBV30 and J usage is TRBJ1-2, with a possible D match to TRBD1 (5 bases). V lost 5 bases to trimming and J lost 5 bases, with 12 bases between them. This CDR3 contains 12 residues. Germline lookup yields CDR1 GTSNPN and CDR2 SVGIG (reference sequence). DNA of the CDR3: TGTGCCTGGGATTGGAGGGGATATGGCTACACCTTC. Translated: CAWDWRGYGYTF.

The V and J genes are TRBV3-1 and TRBJ2-7, with D perhaps TRBD2 (6 bases). Germline V gene data show CDR1 as LGHDT and CDR2 as YNNKEL (reference sequence). CDR3 length equals 15 residues. Trimming removed 1 base from V and 3 bases from J, with 13 bases in between. The DNA for the CDR3 is TGTGCCAGCAGCCAAGCCCCGAGTAGCGGCTACGAGCAGTACTTC. Its translation: CASSQAPSSGYEQYF.